This T cell receptor beta chain appears in the sequencing data of a study of T cells in Graves' hyperthyroidism and ophthalmopathy. In the study overall: Peripheral blood was acquired at first diagnosis, ahead of any therapy whatsoever.

Using RNA transcripts as the source, TCR beta CDR3 regions were amplified. Researchers ran a first-round RT-PCR on the TCR CDR3 using the HTBI primer set. TCRdb itself ran the multiplex PCR reads through MiXCR, one entry per CDR3 protein. The repertoire holds a few hundred thousand distinct CDR3 sequences, with around a sixth as singletons. The sample holds many counts of this clonotype. Diagnostic assessment was based on clinical symptoms, serum thyroxine and TRAb, thyroid ultrasound and orbital computed tomography. The germline V gene has CDR1 MNHEY and CDR2 SVGEGT. The V and J ends lost 6 bases and 7 bases respectively, with 13 bases between them. The CDR3 consists of 13 residues.

Sequencing used blood. The receptor's source is a young woman with Graves' hyperthyroidism. The chain has TRBV6-2 or TRBV6-3 and TRBJ2-1; D not resolved. The DNA for the CDR3 is TGTGCCAGCAGCCTCGAGTTATTGAATGAGCAGTTCTTC. Translating gives CASSLELLNEQFF.